This T cell receptor (beta chain) appears in the sequencing data of a study of blood T cell repertoires in COVID-19. V was clipped by 4 bases and J by 0 bases; unmatched bases: 2. Germline values: CDR1 LGHNA, CDR2 YNFKEQ. The CDR3 has 15 residues. Produced via immunoSEQ multiplex PCR; TCRdb's table is partial and in-frame only. This table has about 120,000 clones, about four fifths appearing once. This chain uses TRBV4-2 with TRBJ2-1; TRBD2 matches at 8 bases. The sequence was collected from a man aged 35-49 years with active or convalescent COVID-19. Sequencing was done on a sample of peripheral blood. The CDR3 bases are TGTGCCAGCAGCCTAGCGGGAAGCTCCTACAATGAGCAGTTCTTC. Translating gives CASSLAGSSYNEQFF.